This T cell receptor (beta chain) derives from a study of memory B cells and T cells in multiple sclerosis. The study, taken as a whole, reports: Compartments had unequal clone-set sizes, affecting shared clonotype counts.

Trimming shortened V by 3 bases and J by 5 bases, and 11 bases separated the two germline ends. Germline CDR1 and CDR2: SEHNR and FQNEAQ (reference sequence). CDR3 length: 14 amino acids. Libraries were prepared by immunoSEQ multiplex PCR; TCRdb keeps only in-frame clonotypes and omits some of them. Seen here are about 32,000 clones, around 86% observed once, and the top ten hold less than 3%. Separate sequencing covered autoproliferating (CFSE-dim) and non-proliferating (CFSE-high) T cells from stimulus-free culture. Replicate wells were pooled after 7 days of stimulus-free culture of roughly 5x10^7 CFSE-labeled PBMCs. CFSE at roughly 0.54 uM labeled the PBMCs, which were then cultured unstimulated. Comments on this clone: Its target is unknown.

The receptor was derived from a human donor with multiple sclerosis. Sequencing was carried out using PBMCs from blood kept in culture. The rearrangement uses TRBV7-9 and TRBJ2-1, with a tentative D call TRBD2 (5 bases). The CDR3 DNA reads as TGTGCCAGCAGCTTTCTTAGGACTGACAATGAGCAGTTCTTC. It translates to CASSFLRTDNEQFF.